This entry features one T cell receptor beta chain sequence. The data belong to a study of regulatory T cells in long-lasting Graves disease. The time point is: persistent/refractory GD, antithyroid drugs over 5 years with positive TRAb. After RNA was extracted from PBMCs, the TCR library was made from it. The V gene end was trimmed by 11 bases and the J gene end by 1 base; junction bases not matched to a gene: 9. Germline-derived CDR1 and CDR2 are MDHEN and SYDVKM. There are 14 residues in the CDR3. The TCR beta library used iRepertoire HTBI primers with Arm-PCR amplification of CDR3. TCRdb re-called the multiplex PCR reads through MiXCR, storing one row per CDR3 protein. The profile shows about 400,000 distinct CDR3 sequences, less than 25% of them singletons.

The sequenced sample was peripheral blood mononuclear cells (PBMCs), obtained when the disease was refractory, from a patient treated with antithyroid drugs. The rearrangement joins TRBV28 to TRBJ2-3; TRBD2 matches at 7 bases. The source is a female donor with Graves disease. CDR3 nucleotide sequence: TGTGCCGGTTCAAGCGGGACCGGCACAGATACGCAGTATTTT. This translates into CAGSSGTGTDTQYF.